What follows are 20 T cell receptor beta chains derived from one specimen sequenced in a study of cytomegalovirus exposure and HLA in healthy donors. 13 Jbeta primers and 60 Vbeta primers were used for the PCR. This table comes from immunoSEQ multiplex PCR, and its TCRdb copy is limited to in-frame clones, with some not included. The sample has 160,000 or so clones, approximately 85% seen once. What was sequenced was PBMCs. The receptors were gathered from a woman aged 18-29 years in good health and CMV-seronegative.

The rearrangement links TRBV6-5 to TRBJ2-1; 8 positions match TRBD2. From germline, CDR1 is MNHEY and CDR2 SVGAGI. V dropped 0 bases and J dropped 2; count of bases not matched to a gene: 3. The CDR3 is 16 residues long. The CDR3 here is CASSYSKREPYNEQFF. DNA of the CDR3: TGTGCCAGCAGTTACTCCAAGCGGGAGCCCTACAATGAGCAGTTCTTC.

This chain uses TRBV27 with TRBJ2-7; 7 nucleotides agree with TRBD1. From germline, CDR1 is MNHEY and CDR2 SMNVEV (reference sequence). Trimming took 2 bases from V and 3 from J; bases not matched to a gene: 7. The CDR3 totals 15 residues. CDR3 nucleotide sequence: TGTGCCAGCAGTTTAGGACTGGGACAGTACTACGAGCAGTACTTC. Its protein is CASSLGLGQYYEQYF.

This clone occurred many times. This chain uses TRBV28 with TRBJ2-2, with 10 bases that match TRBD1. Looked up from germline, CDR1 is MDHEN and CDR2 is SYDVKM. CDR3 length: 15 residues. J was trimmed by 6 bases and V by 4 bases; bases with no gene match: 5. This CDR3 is CASSSGTGESGELFF. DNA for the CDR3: TGTGCCAGCAGTTCCGGGACAGGGGAATCCGGGGAGCTGTTTTTT.

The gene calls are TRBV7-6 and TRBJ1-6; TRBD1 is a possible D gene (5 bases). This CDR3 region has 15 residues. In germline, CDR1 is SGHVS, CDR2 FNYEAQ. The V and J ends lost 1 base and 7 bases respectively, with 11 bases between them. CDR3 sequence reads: CASSLGDRQNSPLHF. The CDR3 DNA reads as TGTGCCAGCAGCTTAGGAGACAGACAAAATTCACCCCTCCACTTT.

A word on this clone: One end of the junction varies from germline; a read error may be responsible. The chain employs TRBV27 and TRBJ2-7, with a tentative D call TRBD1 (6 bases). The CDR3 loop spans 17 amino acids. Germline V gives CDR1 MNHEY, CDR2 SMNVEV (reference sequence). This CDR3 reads CASNLRLVAGDPYEQYF. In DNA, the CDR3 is TGTGCCAGCAATTTAAGGTTAGTGGCAGGGGATCCCTACGAGCAGTACTTC.

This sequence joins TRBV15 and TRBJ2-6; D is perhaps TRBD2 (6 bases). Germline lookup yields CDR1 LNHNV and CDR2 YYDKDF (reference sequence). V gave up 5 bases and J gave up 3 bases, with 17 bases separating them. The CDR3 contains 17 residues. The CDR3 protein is CATSRPGGAGGANVLTF. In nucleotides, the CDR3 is TGTGCCACCAGCCGTCCTGGCGGGGCAGGTGGGGCCAACGTCCTGACTTTC.

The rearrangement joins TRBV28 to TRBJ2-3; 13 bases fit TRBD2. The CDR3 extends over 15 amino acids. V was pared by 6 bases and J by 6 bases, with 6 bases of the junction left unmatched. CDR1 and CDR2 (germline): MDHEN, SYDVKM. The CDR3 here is CASSQPTSGGDTQYF. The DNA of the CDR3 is TGTGCCAGCAGCCAGCCGACTAGCGGGGGGGATACGCAGTATTTT.

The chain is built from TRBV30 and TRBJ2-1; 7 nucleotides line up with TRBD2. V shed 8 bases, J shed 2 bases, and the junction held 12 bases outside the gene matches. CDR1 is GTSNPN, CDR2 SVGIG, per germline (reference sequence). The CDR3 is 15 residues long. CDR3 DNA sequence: TGTGCCGCCAGCGCACCGGGACTACCCTACAATGAGCAGTTCTTC. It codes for CAASAPGLPYNEQFF. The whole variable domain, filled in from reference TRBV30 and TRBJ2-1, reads SQTIHQWPATLVQPVGSPLSLECTVEGTSNPNLYWYRQAAGRGLQLLFYSVGIGQISSEVPQNLSASRPQDRQFILSSKKLLLSDSGFYLCAASAPGLPYNEQFFGPGTRLTVL.

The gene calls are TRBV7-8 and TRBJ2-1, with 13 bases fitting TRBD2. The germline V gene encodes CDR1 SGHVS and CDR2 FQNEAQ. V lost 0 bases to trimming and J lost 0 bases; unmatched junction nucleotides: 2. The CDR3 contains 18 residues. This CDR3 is CASSLALAGGLSYNEQFF. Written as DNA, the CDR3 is TGTGCCAGCAGCTTAGCACTAGCGGGGGGGCTCTCCTACAATGAGCAGTTCTTC.

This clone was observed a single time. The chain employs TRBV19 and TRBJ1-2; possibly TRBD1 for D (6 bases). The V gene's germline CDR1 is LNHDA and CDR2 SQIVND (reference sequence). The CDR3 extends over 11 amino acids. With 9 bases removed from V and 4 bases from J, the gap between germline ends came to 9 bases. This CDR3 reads CASTDSYGYTF. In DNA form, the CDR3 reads TGTGCCAGCACGGACAGCTATGGCTACACCTTC.

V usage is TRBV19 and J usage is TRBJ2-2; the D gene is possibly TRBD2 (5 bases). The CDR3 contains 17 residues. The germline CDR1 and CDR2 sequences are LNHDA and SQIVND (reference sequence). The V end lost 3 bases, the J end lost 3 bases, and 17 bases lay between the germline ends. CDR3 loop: CASSIRVVREHTGELFF. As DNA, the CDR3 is TGTGCCAGTAGTATTAGAGTCGTCCGGGAACACACCGGGGAGCTGTTTTTT.

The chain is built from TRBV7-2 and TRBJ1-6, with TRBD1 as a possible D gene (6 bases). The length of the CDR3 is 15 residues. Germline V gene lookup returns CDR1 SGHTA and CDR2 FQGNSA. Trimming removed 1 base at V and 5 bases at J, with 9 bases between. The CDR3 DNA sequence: TGTGCCAGCAGCTTAGGGACAGTCAATAATTCACCCCTCCACTTT. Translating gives CASSLGTVNNSPLHF.

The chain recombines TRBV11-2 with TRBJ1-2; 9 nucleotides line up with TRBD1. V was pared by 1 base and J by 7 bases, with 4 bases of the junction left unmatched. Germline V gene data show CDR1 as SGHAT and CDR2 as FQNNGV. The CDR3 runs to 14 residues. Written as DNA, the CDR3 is TGTGCCAGCAGCTTAGGGACAGGGGATGCTGGCTACACCTTC. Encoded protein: CASSLGTGDAGYTF.

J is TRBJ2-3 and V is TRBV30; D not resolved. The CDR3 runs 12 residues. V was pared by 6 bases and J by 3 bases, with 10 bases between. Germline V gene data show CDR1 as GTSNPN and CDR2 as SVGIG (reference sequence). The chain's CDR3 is CACGQRTDTQYF. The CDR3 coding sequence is TGTGCCTGCGGTCAGAGGACAGATACGCAGTATTTT. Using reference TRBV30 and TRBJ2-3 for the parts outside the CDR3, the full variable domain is SQTIHQWPATLVQPVGSPLSLECTVEGTSNPNLYWYRQAAGRGLQLLFYSVGIGQISSEVPQNLSASRPQDRQFILSSKKLLLSDSGFYLCACGQRTDTQYFGPGTRLTVL.

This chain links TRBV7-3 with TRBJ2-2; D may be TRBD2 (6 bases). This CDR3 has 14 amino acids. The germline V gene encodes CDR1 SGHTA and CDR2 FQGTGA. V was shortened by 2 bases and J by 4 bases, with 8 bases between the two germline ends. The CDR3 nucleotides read TGTGCCAGCAGCTTACCCGGGAGCACCGGGGAGCTGTTTTTT. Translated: CASSLPGSTGELFF.

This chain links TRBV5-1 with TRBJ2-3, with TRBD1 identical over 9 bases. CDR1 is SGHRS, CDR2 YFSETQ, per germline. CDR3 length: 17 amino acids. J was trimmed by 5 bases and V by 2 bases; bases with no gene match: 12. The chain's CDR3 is CASSFSPTGQGVDTQYF. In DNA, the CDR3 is TGCGCCAGCAGCTTTTCCCCTACGGGACAGGGTGTAGATACGCAGTATTTT.

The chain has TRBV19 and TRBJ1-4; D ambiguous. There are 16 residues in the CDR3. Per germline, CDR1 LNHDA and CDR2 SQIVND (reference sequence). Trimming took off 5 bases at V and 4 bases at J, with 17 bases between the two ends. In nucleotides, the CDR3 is TGTGCCAGTAGTCCGGCCCGACTCGTCCATAATGAAAAACTGTTTTTT. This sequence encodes CASSPARLVHNEKLFF. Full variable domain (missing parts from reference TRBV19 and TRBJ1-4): DGGITQSPKYLFRKEGQNVTLSCEQNLNHDAMYWYRQDPGQGLRLIYYSQIVNDFQKGDIAEGYSVSREKKESFPLTVTSAQKNPTAFYLCASSPARLVHNEKLFFGSGTQLSVL.

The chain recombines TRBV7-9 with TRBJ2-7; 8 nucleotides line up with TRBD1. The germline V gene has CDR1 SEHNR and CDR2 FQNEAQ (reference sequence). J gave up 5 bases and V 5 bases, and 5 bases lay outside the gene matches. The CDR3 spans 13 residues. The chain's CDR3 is CASSRQGANEQYF. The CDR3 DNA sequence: TGTGCCAGCAGCCGCCAGGGGGCCAACGAGCAGTACTTC.

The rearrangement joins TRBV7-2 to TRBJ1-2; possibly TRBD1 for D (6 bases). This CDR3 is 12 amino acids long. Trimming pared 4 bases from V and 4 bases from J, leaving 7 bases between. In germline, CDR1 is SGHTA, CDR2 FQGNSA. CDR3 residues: CASSSDSYGYTF. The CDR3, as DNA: TGTGCCAGCAGCTCGGACAGCTATGGCTACACCTTC.

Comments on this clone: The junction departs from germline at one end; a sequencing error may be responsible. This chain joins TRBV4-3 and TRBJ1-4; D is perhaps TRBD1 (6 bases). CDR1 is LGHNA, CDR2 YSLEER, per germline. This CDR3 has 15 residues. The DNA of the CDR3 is TGCGCCAGCGGCCAGGAACAGGGAACTAATGAAAAACTGTTTTTT. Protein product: CASGQEQGTNEKLFF.